These 13 T cell receptor beta chains came from one sample sequenced in a study of human T cells and chemical hapten exposure. Using its own MiXCR run on the RACE reads, TCRdb lists one record per CDR3 protein. The repertoire holds approximately 400,000 distinct CDR3 sequences, with roughly 5% as singletons. Indicated time point: pre-sensitization, week 0. As for treatment: therapeutic diphenylcyclopropenone sensitization with weekly scalp DPC. Material: whole blood, obtained in connection with sensitization to the hapten diphenylcyclopropenone (DPC). Receptors were obtained from a woman aged 50 to 60 with alopecia areata. Some clones in this sample may be carry-over from other donors' samples.

Only a few counts were recorded for this clonotype. V usage is TRBV2 and J usage is TRBJ1-1; weak D call: TRBD1 (5 bases). Germline lookup yields CDR1 SNHLY and CDR2 FYNNEI. The CDR3 totals 13 residues. The ends were cut back, 10 bases at V and 1 base at J, with 13 bases in the middle. CDR3 sequence: CATLGQKNTEAFF. In DNA, the CDR3 is TGTGCCACCCTCGGACAAAAGAACACTGAAGCTTTCTTT.

The rearrangement uses TRBV2 and TRBJ1-4; 7 bases match TRBD1. J was trimmed by 0 bases and V by 7 bases; bases with no gene match: 14. The germline CDR1 and CDR2 sequences are SNHLY and FYNNEI. CDR3 length: 18 residues. The CDR3 loop is CASTEGAAWLATNEKLFF. CDR3 nucleotide sequence: TGTGCCAGCACCGAGGGGGCGGCGTGGCTCGCAACTAATGAAAAACTGTTTTTT.

Worth noting for this clonotype: It is unclear where the CDR3 begins or ends on the DNA, so no DNA is shown, and the CDR3 is as TCRdb lists it. The chain uses TRBV20-1 and TRBJ2-1; TRBD2, the D gene given by the table, was not confirmed from the DNA. Per the germline V gene, CDR1 is DFQATT and CDR2 is SNEGSKA (reference sequence). The CDR3 contains 17 residues when both ends are counted. The CDR3 loop reads CSALFLAQEGSYNEQFF.

This clonotype was counted between two and nine times. V usage is TRBV5-1 and J usage is TRBJ2-1; D is uncertain. This CDR3 contains 14 residues. Germline V lookup: CDR1 SGHRS, CDR2 YFSETQ. V lost 0 bases, J lost 5 bases, and 9 bases lay in between. The CDR3 loop reads CASSLDSPDNEQFF. The DNA of the CDR3 is TGCGCCAGCAGCTTGGATTCTCCTGACAATGAGCAGTTCTTC.

The chain employs TRBV20-1 and TRBJ2-5; the match to TRBD1 covers 7 bases. CDR1 DFQATT and CDR2 SNEGSKA come from the germline V gene (reference sequence). CDR3 length: 16 amino acids. J gave up 2 bases and V 3 bases, and 12 bases lay outside the gene matches. The CDR3 DNA sequence: TGCAGTGCTAGGGTTCCGGGACAGTCTCTTCAAGAGACCCAGTACTTC. Translating gives CSARVPGQSLQETQYF.

This clonotype was recorded many times. The chain carries TRBV4-3 and TRBJ2-3; weak D call: TRBD2 (6 bases). Germline CDR1 is LGHNA and CDR2 is YSLEER. Trimming cost V 4 bases and J 3 bases, with 11 bases left between them. CDR3 length equals 14 residues. CDR3 region: CASSRSGTTDTQYF. CDR3 in DNA: TGCGCCAGCAGCCGTTCCGGGACTACAGATACGCAGTATTTT.

Many counts were recorded for this clonotype. This chain links TRBV10-3 with TRBJ2-3; 11 nucleotides align to TRBD2. CDR1 and CDR2 (germline): ENHRY, SYGVKD. With 0 bases clipped from V and 0 bases from J, the junction kept 5 bases outside the gene matches. The CDR3 is 18 residues long. The CDR3 region has the DNA TGTGCCATCAGTGAGTCGAGGACTAGCGGGCCTAGCACAGATACGCAGTATTTT. Protein: CAISESRTSGPSTDTQYF.

This clonotype has a count of ten or more. V and J are TRBV7-9 and TRBJ2-3; D gene uncertain. Trimming cost V 4 bases and J 4 bases, with 12 bases left between them. The CDR3 runs to 14 residues. Germline V gene data show CDR1 as SEHNR and CDR2 as FQNEAQ (reference sequence). The CDR3 loop reads CASSSGLSADTQYF. The CDR3 nucleotides are TGTGCCAGCAGCTCTGGGTTGTCGGCAGATACGCAGTATTTT.

The rearrangement links TRBV10-3 to TRBJ2-3, with 7 bases fitting TRBD1. V lost 11 bases and J lost 4; bases outside the gene matches: 9. The CDR3 spans 13 residues. In germline, CDR1 is ENHRY, CDR2 SYGVKD. The CDR3 loop reads CASRTGQADTQYF. CDR3 sequence (DNA): TGTGCCTCTCGGACAGGTCAGGCAGATACGCAGTATTTT.

This clonotype was observed many times. This sequence joins TRBV5-4 and TRBJ1-1; D might be TRBD1 (5 bases). V was trimmed by 4 bases and J by 7 bases, leaving 17 bases between them. Germline values: CDR1 SGHNT, CDR2 YYREEE (reference sequence). The CDR3 has 14 residues. CDR3 DNA: TGTGCCAGCAGCCCCGGGGGAGACAGCCATGAAGCTTTCTTT. It translates to CASSPGGDSHEAFF.

The table lists this clonotype with many counts. This rearrangement joins TRBV9 to TRBJ2-2; D not certain. The V gene lost 2 bases and the J gene lost 6 bases, with 8 bases spanning the gap. CDR1 is SGDLS and CDR2 is YYNGEE in the germline V gene. CDR3 length: 13 residues. The CDR3 reads CASSVLGSGELFF. CDR3 bases: TGTGCCAGCAGCGTTTTGGGGTCCGGGGAGCTGTTTTTT.

V and J are TRBV7-9 and TRBJ1-1; TRBD1 agrees at 7 bases. The V and J ends lost 5 bases and 1 base, in that order; junction bases with no gene match: 13. Germline CDR1 SEHNR, CDR2 FQNEAQ (reference sequence). This CDR3 is built from 17 residues. As DNA, the CDR3 is TGTGCCAGCAGCCCACCACAGGGGAAACAGGAGAACACTGAAGCTTTCTTT. Translation gives CASSPPQGKQENTEAFF. Full variable domain (missing parts from reference TRBV7-9 and TRBJ1-1): DTGVSQNPRHKITKRGQNVTFRCDPISEHNRLYWYRQTLGQGPEFLTYFQNEAQLEKSRLLSDRFSAERPKGSFSTLEIQRTEQGDSAMYLCASSPPQGKQENTEAFFGQGTRLTVV.

This clonotype showed up many times. The V call is TRBV6-2 or TRBV6-3, the J call TRBJ2-5; the D gene could be TRBD1 or TRBD2 (5 bases each). V lost 0 bases to trimming and J lost 2 bases, with 19 bases between them. This CDR3 contains 18 residues. Germline V gives CDR1 MNHEY, CDR2 SVGEGT. The CDR3 loop is CASSYSIGTGTIQETQYF. The DNA of the CDR3 is TGTGCCAGCAGTTACTCGATAGGAACCGGGACGATTCAAGAGACCCAGTACTTC.